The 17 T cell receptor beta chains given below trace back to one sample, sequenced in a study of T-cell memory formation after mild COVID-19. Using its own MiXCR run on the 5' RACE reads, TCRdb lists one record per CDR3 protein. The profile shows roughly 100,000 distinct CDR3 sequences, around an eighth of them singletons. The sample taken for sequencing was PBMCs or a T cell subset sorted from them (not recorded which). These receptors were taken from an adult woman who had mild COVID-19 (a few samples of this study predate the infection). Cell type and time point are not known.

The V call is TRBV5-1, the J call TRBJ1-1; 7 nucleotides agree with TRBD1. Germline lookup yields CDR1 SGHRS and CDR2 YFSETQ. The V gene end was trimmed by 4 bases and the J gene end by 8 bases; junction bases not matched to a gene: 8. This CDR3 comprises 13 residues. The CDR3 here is CASSRGQIEEAFF. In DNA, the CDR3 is TGCGCCAGCAGCCGGGGACAGATTGAGGAAGCTTTCTTT.

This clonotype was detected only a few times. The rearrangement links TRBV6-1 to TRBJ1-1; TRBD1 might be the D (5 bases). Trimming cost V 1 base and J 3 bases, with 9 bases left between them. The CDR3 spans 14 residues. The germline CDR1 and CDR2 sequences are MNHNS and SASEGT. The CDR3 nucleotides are TGTGCCAGCAGTGAAGAGGGGCAGGACACTGAAGCTTTCTTT. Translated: CASSEEGQDTEAFF.

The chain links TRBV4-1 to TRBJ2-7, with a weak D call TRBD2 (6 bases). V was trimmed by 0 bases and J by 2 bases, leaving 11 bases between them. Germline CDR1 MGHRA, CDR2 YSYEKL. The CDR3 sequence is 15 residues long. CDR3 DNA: TGCGCCAGCAGCCAAGATACGGGGGAGACCTACGAGCAGTACTTC. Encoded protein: CASSQDTGETYEQYF.

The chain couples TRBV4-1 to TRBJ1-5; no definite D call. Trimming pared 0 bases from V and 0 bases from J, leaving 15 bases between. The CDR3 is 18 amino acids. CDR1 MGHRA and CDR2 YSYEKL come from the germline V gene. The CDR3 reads CASSQDRGSVYSNQPQHF. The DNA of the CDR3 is TGCGCCAGCAGCCAAGATAGAGGGTCAGTTTATAGCAATCAGCCCCAGCATTTT.

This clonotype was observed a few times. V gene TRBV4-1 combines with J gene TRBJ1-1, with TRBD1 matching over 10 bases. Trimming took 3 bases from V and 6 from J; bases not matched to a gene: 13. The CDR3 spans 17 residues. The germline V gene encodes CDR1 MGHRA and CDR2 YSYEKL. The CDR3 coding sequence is TGCGCCAGCAGCCAGGTCGGGACAGGGGCTCTGGGCCCTGAAGCTTTCTTT. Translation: CASSQVGTGALGPEAFF.

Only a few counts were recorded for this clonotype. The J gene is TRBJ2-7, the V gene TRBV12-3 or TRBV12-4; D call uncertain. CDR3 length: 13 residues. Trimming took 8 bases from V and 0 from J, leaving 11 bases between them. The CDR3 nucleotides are TGTGCCAGCCTAGGATCCCACTCCTACGAGCAGTACTTC. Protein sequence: CASLGSHSYEQYF.

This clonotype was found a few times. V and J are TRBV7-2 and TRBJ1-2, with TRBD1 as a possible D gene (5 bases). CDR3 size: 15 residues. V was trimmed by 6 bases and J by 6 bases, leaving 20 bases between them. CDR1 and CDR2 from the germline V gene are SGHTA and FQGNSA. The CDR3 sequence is CASRNTGFLLHGYTF. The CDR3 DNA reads TGTGCCAGCAGGAATACAGGATTCCTACTACATGGCTACACCTTC.

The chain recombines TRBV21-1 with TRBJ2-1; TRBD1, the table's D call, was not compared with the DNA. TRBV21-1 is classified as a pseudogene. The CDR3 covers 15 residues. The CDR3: CASTTHRDSRNEQFF. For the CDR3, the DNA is TGTGCCAGCACCACGCACCGGGACAGTCGCAATGAGCAGTTCTTC.

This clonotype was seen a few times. The CDR3 protein is CASSQEDLAVGKNIQYF. In nucleotides, the CDR3 is TGTGCCAGCAGCCAAGAAGATCTAGCGGTTGGCAAAAACATTCAGTACTTC. The V gene is TRBV4-2, the J gene TRBJ2-4; 7 bases fit TRBD2. CDR3 length: 17 amino acids. Germline CDR1 reads LGHNA; CDR2 reads YNFKEQ. After removal of 0 bases from V and 3 bases from J, the junction contained 8 bases not matched to a gene.

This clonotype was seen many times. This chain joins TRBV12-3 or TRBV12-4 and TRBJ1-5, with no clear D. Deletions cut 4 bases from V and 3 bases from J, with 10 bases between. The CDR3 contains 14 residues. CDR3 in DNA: TGTGCCAGCAGTTGGAACAGCCACAATCAGCCCCAGCATTTT. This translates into CASSWNSHNQPQHF.

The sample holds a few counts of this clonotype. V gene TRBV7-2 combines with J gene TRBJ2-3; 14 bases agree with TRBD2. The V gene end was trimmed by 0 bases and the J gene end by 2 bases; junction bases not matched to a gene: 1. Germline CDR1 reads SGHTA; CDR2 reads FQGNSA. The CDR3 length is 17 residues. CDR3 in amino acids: CASSLAGLAGVTDTQYF. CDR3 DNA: TGTGCCAGCAGCTTAGCGGGACTAGCGGGAGTCACAGATACGCAGTATTTT.

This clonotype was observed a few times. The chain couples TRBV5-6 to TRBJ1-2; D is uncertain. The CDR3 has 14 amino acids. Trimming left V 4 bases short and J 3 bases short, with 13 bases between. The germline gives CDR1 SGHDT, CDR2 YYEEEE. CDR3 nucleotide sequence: TGTGCCAGCAGCGCAGAAGGAAGGCACTATGGCTACACCTTC. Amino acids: CASSAEGRHYGYTF.

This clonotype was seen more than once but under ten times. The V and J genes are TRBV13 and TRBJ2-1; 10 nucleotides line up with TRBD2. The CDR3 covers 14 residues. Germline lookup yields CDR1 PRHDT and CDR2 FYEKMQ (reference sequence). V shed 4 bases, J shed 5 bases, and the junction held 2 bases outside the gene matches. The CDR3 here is CASSWTSGHNEQFF. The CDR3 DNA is TGTGCCAGCAGCTGGACTAGCGGACACAATGAGCAGTTCTTC.

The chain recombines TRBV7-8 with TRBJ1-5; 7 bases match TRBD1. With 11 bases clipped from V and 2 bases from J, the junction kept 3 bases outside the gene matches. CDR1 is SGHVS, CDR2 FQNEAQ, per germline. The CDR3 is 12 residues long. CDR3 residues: CAVGQGNQPQHF. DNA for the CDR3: TGTGCCGTCGGACAGGGCAATCAGCCCCAGCATTTT.

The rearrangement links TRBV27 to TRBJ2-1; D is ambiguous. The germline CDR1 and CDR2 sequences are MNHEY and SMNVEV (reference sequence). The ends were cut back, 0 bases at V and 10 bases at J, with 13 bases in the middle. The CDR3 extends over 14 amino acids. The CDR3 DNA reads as TGTGCCAGCAGTTTATCGAGCATCTCTAAGGAGCAGTTCTTC. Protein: CASSLSSISKEQFF.

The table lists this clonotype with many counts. The CDR3: CSVEGVNEQFF. The CDR3 DNA reads as TGCAGCGTTGAAGGAGTTAATGAGCAGTTCTTC. This chain joins TRBV29-1 and TRBJ2-1; D is ambiguous. Trimming removed 1 base at V and 7 bases at J, with 5 bases between. This CDR3 contains 11 residues. Per the germline V gene, CDR1 is SQVTM and CDR2 is ANQGSEA.

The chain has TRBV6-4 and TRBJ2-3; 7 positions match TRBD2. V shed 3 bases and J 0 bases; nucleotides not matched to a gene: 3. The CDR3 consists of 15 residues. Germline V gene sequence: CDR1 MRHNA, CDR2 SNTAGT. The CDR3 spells CASSEGGMSTDTQYF. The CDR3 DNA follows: TGTGCCAGCAGTGAGGGGGGGATGAGCACAGATACGCAGTATTTT.